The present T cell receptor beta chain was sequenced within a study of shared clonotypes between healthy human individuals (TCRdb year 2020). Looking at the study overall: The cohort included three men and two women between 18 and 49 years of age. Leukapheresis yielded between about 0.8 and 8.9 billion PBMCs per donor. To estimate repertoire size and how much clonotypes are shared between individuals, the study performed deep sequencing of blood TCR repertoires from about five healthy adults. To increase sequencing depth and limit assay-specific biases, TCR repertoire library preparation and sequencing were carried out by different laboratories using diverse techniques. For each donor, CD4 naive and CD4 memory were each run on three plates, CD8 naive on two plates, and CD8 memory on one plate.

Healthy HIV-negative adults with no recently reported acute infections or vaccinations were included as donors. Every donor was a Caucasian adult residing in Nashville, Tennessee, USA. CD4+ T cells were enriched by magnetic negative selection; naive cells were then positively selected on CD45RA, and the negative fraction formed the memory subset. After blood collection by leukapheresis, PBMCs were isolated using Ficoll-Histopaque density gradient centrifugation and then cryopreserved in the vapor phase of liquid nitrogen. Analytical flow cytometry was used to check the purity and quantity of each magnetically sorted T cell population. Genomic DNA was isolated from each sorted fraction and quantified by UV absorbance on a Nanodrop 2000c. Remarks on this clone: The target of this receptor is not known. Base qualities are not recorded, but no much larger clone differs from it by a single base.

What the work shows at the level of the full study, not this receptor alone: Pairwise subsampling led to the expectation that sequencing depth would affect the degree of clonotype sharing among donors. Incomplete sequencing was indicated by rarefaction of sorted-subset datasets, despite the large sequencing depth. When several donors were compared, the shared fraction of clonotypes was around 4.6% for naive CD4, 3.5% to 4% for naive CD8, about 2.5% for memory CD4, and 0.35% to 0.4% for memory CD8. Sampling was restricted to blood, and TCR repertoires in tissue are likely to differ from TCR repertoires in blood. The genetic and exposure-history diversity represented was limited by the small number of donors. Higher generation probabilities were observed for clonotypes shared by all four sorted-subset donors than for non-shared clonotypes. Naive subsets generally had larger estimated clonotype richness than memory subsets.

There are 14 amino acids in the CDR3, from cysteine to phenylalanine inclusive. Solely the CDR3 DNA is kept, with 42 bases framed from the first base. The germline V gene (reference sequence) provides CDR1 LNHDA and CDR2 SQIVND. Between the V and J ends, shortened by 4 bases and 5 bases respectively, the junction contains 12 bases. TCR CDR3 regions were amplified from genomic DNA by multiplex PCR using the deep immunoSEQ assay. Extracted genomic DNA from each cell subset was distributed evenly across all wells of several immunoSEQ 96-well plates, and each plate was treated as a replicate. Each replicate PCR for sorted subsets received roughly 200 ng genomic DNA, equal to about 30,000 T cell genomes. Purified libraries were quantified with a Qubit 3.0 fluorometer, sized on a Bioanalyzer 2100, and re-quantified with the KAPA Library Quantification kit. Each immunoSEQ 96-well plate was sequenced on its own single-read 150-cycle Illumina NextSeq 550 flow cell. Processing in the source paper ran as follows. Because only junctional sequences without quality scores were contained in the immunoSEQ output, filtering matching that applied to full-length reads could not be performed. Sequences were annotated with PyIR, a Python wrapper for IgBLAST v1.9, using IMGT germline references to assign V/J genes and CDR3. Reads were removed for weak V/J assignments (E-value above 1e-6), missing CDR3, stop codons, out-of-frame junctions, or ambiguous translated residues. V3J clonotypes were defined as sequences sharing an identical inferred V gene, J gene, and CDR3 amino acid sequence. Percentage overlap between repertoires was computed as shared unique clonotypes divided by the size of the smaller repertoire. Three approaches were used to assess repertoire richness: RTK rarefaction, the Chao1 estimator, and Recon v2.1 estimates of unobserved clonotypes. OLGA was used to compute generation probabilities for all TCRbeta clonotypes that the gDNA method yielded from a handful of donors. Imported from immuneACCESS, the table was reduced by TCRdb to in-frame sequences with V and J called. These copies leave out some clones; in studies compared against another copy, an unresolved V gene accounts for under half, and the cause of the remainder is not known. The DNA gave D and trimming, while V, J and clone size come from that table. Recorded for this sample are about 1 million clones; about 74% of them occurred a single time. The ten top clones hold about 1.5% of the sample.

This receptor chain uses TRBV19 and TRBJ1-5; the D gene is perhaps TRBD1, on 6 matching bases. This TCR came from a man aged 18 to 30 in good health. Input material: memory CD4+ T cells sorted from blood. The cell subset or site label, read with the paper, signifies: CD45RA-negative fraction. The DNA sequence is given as TGTGCCAGTAGTAATGCAGGGGACTATCAGCCCCAGCATTTT. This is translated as CASSNAGDYQPQHF.